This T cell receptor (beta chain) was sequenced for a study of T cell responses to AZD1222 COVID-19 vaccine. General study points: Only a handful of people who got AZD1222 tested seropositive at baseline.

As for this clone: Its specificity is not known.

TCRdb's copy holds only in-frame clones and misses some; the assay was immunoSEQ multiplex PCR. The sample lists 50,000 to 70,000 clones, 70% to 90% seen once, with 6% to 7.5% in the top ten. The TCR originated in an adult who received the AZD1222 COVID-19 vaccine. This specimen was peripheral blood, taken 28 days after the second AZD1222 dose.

The CDR3 nucleotides read TGCGCCAGCAGCTTCCGGGGACCGGGGGCGAGTGAGCAGTTCTTC. Its translation: CASSFRGPGASEQFF. The chain employs TRBV5-1 and TRBJ2-1; perhaps D is TRBD1 or TRBD2 (6 bases each). Per germline, CDR1 SGHRS and CDR2 YFSETQ. This CDR3 is built from 15 residues. Trimming cost V 2 bases and J 9 bases, with 18 bases left between them.